The 11 T cell receptor beta chains below come from one sample, sequenced in a study of somatic mutations in cytotoxic T cells in rheumatoid arthritis. Repertoires were generated with immunoSEQ multiplex PCR, while TCRdb's copy carries only in-frame clones and drops some. The sample consists of about 11,000 clones, approximately 84% of them appearing once. Material for sequencing was CD8+ T cells sorted from blood. The receptors shown here come from an older woman with rheumatoid arthritis.

This chain uses TRBV28 with TRBJ2-1; 12 bases map to TRBD2. The germline CDR1 and CDR2 sequences are MDHEN and SYDVKM. The ends lost 5 bases at V and 9 bases at J; junction bases unmatched: 11. The CDR3 is made up of 16 amino acids. CDR3 amino acids: CASSPWTSGTTLEQFF. The CDR3 nucleotides read TGTGCCAGCAGTCCCTGGACTAGCGGGACGACCCTTGAGCAGTTCTTC.

This sequence joins TRBV14 and TRBJ2-1; 10 nucleotides match TRBD2. The CDR3 consists of 14 residues. The V gene's germline CDR1 is SGHDN and CDR2 FVKESK. Trimming at V came to 7 bases and at J to 6 bases, leaving 6 bases not matched to a gene. This chain's CDR3 is CASTLSGRINEQFF. CDR3 DNA sequence: TGTGCCAGCACCCTTAGCGGGAGGATCAATGAGCAGTTCTTC. Full variable domain (outside the CDR3, taken from reference TRBV14 and TRBJ2-1): EAGVTQFPSHSVIEKGQTVTLRCDPISGHDNLYWYRRVMGKEIKFLLHFVKESKQDESGMPNNRFLAERTGGTYSTLKVQPAELEDSGVYFCASTLSGRINEQFFGPGTRLTVL.

The CDR3 DNA follows: TGCGCCAGCAGCGACGGGGGGCGGGCCCAGCATTTT. This codes for CASSDGGRAQHF. The chain employs TRBV4-1 and TRBJ1-5, with D possibly being TRBD1 (6 bases). The CDR3 runs to 12 residues. The germline CDR1 and CDR2 sequences are MGHRA and YSYEKL. V lost 5 bases and J lost 11, with 13 bases in between.

The chain is built from TRBV19 and TRBJ2-1, with a possible D match to TRBD2 (5 bases). The CDR3 is made up of 16 amino acids. V was trimmed by 0 bases and J by 3 bases, leaving 12 bases between them. Germline values: CDR1 LNHDA, CDR2 SQIVND (reference sequence). The CDR3 nucleotides are TGTGCCAGTAGTATAGATCAGGCGGGTTTCTACAATGAGCAGTTCTTC. Translating it yields CASSIDQAGFYNEQFF.

This chain links TRBV27 with TRBJ1-3; no clear D. CDR1 and CDR2 from the germline V gene are MNHEY and SMNVEV (reference sequence). V gave up 5 bases and J gave up 0 bases, with 11 bases separating them. The CDR3 extends over 15 amino acids. In nucleotides, the CDR3 is TGTGCCAGCAGTCCCTCGGGAGCCTCTGGAAACACCATATATTTT. Protein product: CASSPSGASGNTIYF.

V and J are TRBV28 and TRBJ2-7; TRBD1 matches 7 bases. The ends lost 2 bases at V and 4 bases at J; junction bases unmatched: 11. The CDR3 length is 16 residues. In germline, CDR1 is MDHEN, CDR2 SYDVKM. As DNA, the CDR3 is TGTGCCAGCAGTTTAATTGACAGGGCAATGACTTACGAGCAGTACTTC. This encodes CASSLIDRAMTYEQYF.

The rearrangement joins TRBV14 to TRBJ1-2; D is undetermined. With 0 bases removed from V and 8 bases from J, the gap between germline ends came to 13 bases. The CDR3 extends over 14 amino acids. CDR1 is SGHDN and CDR2 is FVKESK in the germline V gene. DNA of the CDR3: TGTGCCAGCAGCCAAGATCGGGGAGGGCGCGGCTACACCTTC. Its translation: CASSQDRGGRGYTF.

This clone was detected only a few times. The chain couples TRBV4-1 to TRBJ1-1, with 9 bases fitting TRBD1. The V and J ends lost 3 bases and 3 bases, in that order; junction bases with no gene match: 5. The CDR3 runs to 15 residues. The germline CDR1 and CDR2 sequences are MGHRA and YSYEKL. In DNA, the CDR3 is TGCGCCAGCAGCCAGCCCTGGACAGGGGACACTGAAGCTTTCTTT. It is translated as CASSQPWTGDTEAFF.

The gene calls are TRBV7-9 and TRBJ1-5; a weak D match, TRBD1 (5 bases). Germline CDR1 SEHNR, CDR2 FQNEAQ (reference sequence). This CDR3 contains 17 residues. V gave up 1 base and J gave up 0 bases, with 13 bases separating them. In DNA, the CDR3 is TGTGCCAGCAGCTTAGTCACAGGAAGCTATAGCAATCAGCCCCAGCATTTT. It codes for CASSLVTGSYSNQPQHF.

V and J are TRBV6-6 and TRBJ1-2; D call uncertain. The germline gives CDR1 MNHNY, CDR2 SVGAGI (reference sequence). Trimming cost V 7 bases and J 4 bases, with 16 bases left between them. This CDR3 has 14 residues. CDR3 amino acids: CASTYREHFYGYTF. CDR3 sequence (DNA): TGTGCCAGCACCTACCGGGAGCACTTCTATGGCTACACCTTC.

As for this clone: A read error may account for a junction end that differs from germline. The chain employs TRBV4-1 and TRBJ1-2; D is possibly TRBD1 (5 bases). The germline CDR1 and CDR2 sequences are MGHRA and YSYEKL. This CDR3 region has 14 residues. CDR3 DNA sequence: TGTGCCAGCAGCCAAGAAGGTCAGGGTCTCGGCTACACCTTC. It encodes CASSQEGQGLGYTF.